This TCR beta chain appears in the sequencing data of a study of cytomegalovirus exposure and HLA in healthy donors. PCR involved 60 Vbeta and 13 Jbeta primers. The data were produced by immunoSEQ multiplex PCR, yet TCRdb's version contains in-frame clones alone and is incomplete. The sample has roughly 73,000 clones, around 78% seen once. The germline gives CDR1 MNHEY, CDR2 SVGAGI. The CDR3 covers 13 residues. Trimming took 2 bases from V and 3 from J, leaving 7 bases between them. The chain employs TRBV6-5 and TRBJ1-1, with D possibly matching TRBD1 (5 bases). The receptor comes from a man aged 35-49 years in good health and CMV-seronegative. Source material: PBMCs. The CDR3 loop is CASSYGGDTEAFF. CDR3 bases: TGTGCCAGCAGTTACGGGGGGGACACTGAAGCTTTCTTT.